The 13 T cell receptor beta chains in this list originate from one sample, sequenced in a study of metastatic and nonmetastatic thyroid tumors. TCRdb re-called clones from the PCR reads using MiXCR. The sample holds about 24,000 clones, around 15% seen once. None of the patients had undergone any treatment ahead of thyroid surgery. Sequencing was performed on blood. These receptors originate from a female donor with papillary thyroid cancer or a benign thyroid nodule (not recorded which). Some clones in this sample may be carry-over from other donors' samples.

This clone was detected only a few times. The chain recombines TRBV28 with TRBJ2-7; 8 positions agree with TRBD2. Germline V gene lookup returns CDR1 MDHEN and CDR2 SYDVKM. This CDR3 has 13 residues. V shed 5 bases and J 2 bases; nucleotides not matched to a gene: 2. DNA for the CDR3: TGTGCCAGCAGTCCACTAGCGGCCTACGAGCAGTACTTC. Translating it yields CASSPLAAYEQYF.

The genes are TRBV7-8 and TRBJ2-5; tentative D call: TRBD1 (5 bases). The germline V and J ends were trimmed by 3 bases and 4 bases, with 21 bases remaining between them. The germline V gene encodes CDR1 SGHVS and CDR2 FQNEAQ. The CDR3 runs to 17 residues. For the CDR3, the DNA is TGTGCCAGCAGCTTTTCGCGACAGAGGCCCGGTGGAGAGACCCAGTACTTC. Translated, it gives CASSFSRQRPGGETQYF.

This clone is medium-sized in the sample. The chain has TRBV30 and TRBJ1-6; TRBD1 is a possible D gene (6 bases). The CDR3 runs to 16 residues. The germline CDR1 and CDR2 sequences are GTSNPN and SVGIG (reference sequence). The germline V and J ends were trimmed by 0 bases and 7 bases, with 16 bases remaining between them. CDR3 DNA sequence: TGTGCCTGGAGTGTCGGTAGGACAGCCGGGAATTCACCCCTCCACTTT. Translation gives CAWSVGRTAGNSPLHF.

This chain uses TRBV7-6 with TRBJ2-1; perhaps TRBD2 as D (5 bases). The V end was cut by 1 base, the J end by 6 bases, with 13 bases between. The CDR3 runs 15 residues. CDR1 is SGHVS, CDR2 FNYEAQ, per germline. The CDR3 sequence is CASSLGKSSFNEQFF. The CDR3, as DNA: TGTGCCAGCAGCTTAGGAAAGTCTAGCTTCAATGAGCAGTTCTTC. The full variable domain, with the rest looked up from reference TRBV7-6 and TRBJ2-1, is GAGVSQSPRYKVTKRGQDVALRCDPISGHVSLYWYRQALGQGPEFLTYFNYEAQQDKSGLPNDRFSAERPEGSISTLTIQRTEQRDSAMYRCASSLGKSSFNEQFFGPGTRLTVL.

Relative to its sample, this clone is medium-sized. This chain connects TRBV12-3 or TRBV12-4 to TRBJ1-5; D is perhaps TRBD1 (6 bases). V was pared by 4 bases and J by 5 bases, with 12 bases between. There are 14 residues in the CDR3. The CDR3 DNA reads TGTGCCAGCAGTTCACAGGGACTCTATCAGCCCCAGCATTTT. Translated, it gives CASSSQGLYQPQHF.

Many counts were recorded for this clone. The chain joins TRBV10-3 to TRBJ2-4; the match to TRBD1 covers 7 bases. The CDR3 has 18 amino acids. Per the germline V gene, CDR1 is ENHRY and CDR2 is SYGVKD. V shed 10 bases and J 0 bases; nucleotides not matched to a gene: 18. CDR3 nucleotides: TGTGCCACCATGGCGGGTCCAGGGGACAGTCTAGCCAAAAACATTCAGTACTTC. Its translation: CATMAGPGDSLAKNIQYF.

This rearrangement joins TRBV20-1 to TRBJ1-6; the match to TRBD1 covers 7 bases. Germline V lookup: CDR1 DFQATT, CDR2 SNEGSKA (reference sequence). The CDR3 spans 13 residues. Trimming cost V 6 bases and J 7 bases; bases outside gene matches: 6. The DNA of the CDR3 is TGCAGTGCGCCGACAGGGAAGAATTCACCCCTCCACTTT. Protein sequence: CSAPTGKNSPLHF.

At least ten counts were recorded for this clone. The V call is TRBV7-2, the J call TRBJ2-2; unclear D gene. The V and J ends lost 2 bases and 6 bases respectively, with 4 bases between them. Germline V gene data show CDR1 as SGHTA and CDR2 as FQGNSA. This CDR3 is 12 amino acids long. The CDR3 protein is CASSLNSGELFF. CDR3 sequence (DNA): TGTGCCAGCAGCTTAAACTCCGGGGAGCTGTTTTTT.

This clone has ten or more counts. The gene calls are TRBV7-8 and TRBJ1-5; tentative D call: TRBD1 (6 bases). Germline CDR1 SGHVS, CDR2 FQNEAQ. Trimming took off 1 base at V and 0 bases at J, with 16 bases between the two ends. This CDR3 contains 18 residues. CDR3 in amino acids: CASSLGTQGLYSNQPQHF. CDR3 DNA sequence: TGTGCCAGCAGCTTAGGAACACAGGGACTTTATAGCAATCAGCCCCAGCATTTT.

This clone appeared many times. The chain recombines TRBV7-8 with TRBJ2-7; D gene ambiguous. Germline V CDR1 and CDR2: SGHVS, FQNEAQ. The CDR3 is 13 amino acids. The V end was cut by 1 base, the J end by 4 bases, with 8 bases between. The chain's CDR3 is CASSLDSYYEQYF. The CDR3 region has the DNA TGTGCCAGCAGCTTAGATTCGTATTACGAGCAGTACTTC.

J is TRBJ2-7 and V is TRBV5-5, with a tentative D call TRBD1 (5 bases). The DNA end favors TRBJ2-5, so the J call may be wrong. This CDR3 is 14 amino acids long. Looked up from germline, CDR1 is SGHKS and CDR2 is YYEKEE (reference sequence). The CDR3 bases are TGTGCCAGCAGCCCCTGGACACATCAAGAGACCCAGTACTTC. It is translated as CASSPWTHQETQYF.

This clone is categorized as medium-sized. The genes are TRBV30 and TRBJ1-1; D remains ambiguous. This CDR3 region has 12 residues. Germline lookup yields CDR1 GTSNPN and CDR2 SVGIG (reference sequence). Trimming left V 3 bases short and J 5 bases short, with 10 bases between. CDR3 coding DNA: TGTGCCTGGAGCCCGGGCTATACTGAAGCTTTCTTT. Translation gives CAWSPGYTEAFF.

This clone is categorized as medium-sized. This chain links TRBV12-3 or TRBV12-4 with TRBJ2-2; D is uncertain. The CDR3 totals 14 residues. Trimming left V 6 bases short and J 5 bases short, with 13 bases between. The CDR3, as DNA: TGTGCCAGCAGATCGGACGGGCGGACCGGGGAGCTGTTTTTT. Its protein product is CASRSDGRTGELFF.